One sample yielded the 21 T cell receptor beta chains listed below, sequenced in a study of CD8 T cells in ankylosing spondylitis. TCRdb re-derived calls from the 5' RACE reads in MiXCR, one entry per CDR3 protein. The repertoire has around 250,000 distinct CDR3 sequences, 9.5% to 12% of them found once; the top ten carry about 6.8%. The sample comprised blood, either unsorted or a sorted T cell fraction (not recorded which). All receptors derive from a male donor with ankylosing spondylitis or in good health (not recorded which).

This clonotype was seen ten or more times. The V call is TRBV20-1, the J call TRBJ2-2, with D perhaps matching TRBD2 (5 bases). The CDR3 runs to 14 residues. The V end was cut by 6 bases, the J end by 3 bases, with 14 bases between. CDR1 and CDR2 from the germline V gene are DFQATT and SNEGSKA (reference sequence). The CDR3: CSAKGEFDTGELFF. DNA of the CDR3: TGCAGTGCCAAGGGAGAATTCGACACCGGGGAGCTGTTTTTT.

This clonotype was observed a handful of times. This chain uses TRBV7-3 with TRBJ2-2; possible D gene TRBD1, 6 bases. Germline CDR1 SGHTA, CDR2 FQGTGA. This CDR3 comprises 16 residues. Trimming took off 5 bases at V and 2 bases at J, with 15 bases between the two ends. CDR3 amino acids: CASSPGTGQNTGELFF. For the CDR3, the DNA is TGTGCCAGCAGCCCCGGGACGGGACAAAACACCGGGGAGCTGTTTTTT.

V and J are TRBV20-1 and TRBJ2-5; 15 nucleotides agree with TRBD2. The germline CDR1 and CDR2 sequences are DFQATT and SNEGSKA (reference sequence). This CDR3 is 17 amino acids long. CDR3 in DNA: TGCAGCGCTCCGCCCGGGACTAGCGGGGGGAAGGGGGAGACCCAGTACTTC. Protein: CSAPPGTSGGKGETQYF.

This clonotype showed up many times. The chain has TRBV11-2 and TRBJ1-1; possibly TRBD1 for D (5 bases). This CDR3 has 11 residues. V lost 5 bases and J lost 10, with 11 bases in between. Germline lookup yields CDR1 SGHAT and CDR2 FQNNGV. DNA of the CDR3: TGTGCCAGCAGCCGCAGGGAAGCAGCTTTCTTT. It codes for CASSRREAAFF. Drawing the rest from reference TRBV11-2 and TRBJ1-1, the complete variable domain is EAGVAQSPRYKIIEKRQSVAFWCNPISGHATLYWYQQILGQGPKLLIQFQNNGVVDDSQLPKDRFSAERLKGVDSTLKIQPAKLEDSAVYLCASSRREAAFFGQGTRLTVV.

V and J are TRBV20-1 and TRBJ1-3; 9 bases are shared with TRBD1. The CDR3 sequence is 15 residues long. CDR1 and CDR2 (germline): DFQATT, SNEGSKA (reference sequence). J lost 4 bases, V lost 2 bases, and 6 bases had no gene match. The CDR3 loop is CSARRTGAAGNTIYF. CDR3 bases: TGCAGTGCTAGAAGGACAGGGGCGGCGGGAAACACCATATATTTT.

This clonotype was counted many times. The CDR3 DNA reads as TGTGCCAGCAGCCCGCGCAATGGCGTCAATCAGCCCCAGCATTTT. The encoded protein is CASSPRNGVNQPQHF. J is TRBJ1-5 and V is TRBV9; no firm D call. CDR1 is SGDLS and CDR2 is YYNGEE in the germline V gene. Between the trimmed V and J ends, which lost 4 bases and 3 bases, there was a span of 14 bases. This CDR3 contains 15 residues.

CDR3 DNA: TGTGCCAGCTCGAACTCCGGGTCCGCCGGAACGAACACTGAAGCTTTCTTT. Its protein is CASSNSGSAGTNTEAFF. The chain couples TRBV18 to TRBJ1-1, with D unclear. CDR3 length: 17 residues. Germline V gives CDR1 KGHSH, CDR2 LQKENI. With 6 bases removed from V and 1 base from J, the gap between germline ends came to 21 bases. Supplemented by reference TRBV18 and TRBJ1-1, the full variable domain reads NAGVMQNPRHLVRRRGQEARLRCSPMKGHSHVYWYRQLPEEGLKFMVYLQKENIIDESGMPKERFSAEFPKEGPSILRIQQVVRGDSAAYFCASSNSGSAGTNTEAFFGQGTRLTVV.

This clonotype was seen ten or more times. The chain joins TRBV12-3 or TRBV12-4 to TRBJ2-7; no firm D call. This CDR3 has 15 amino acids. V was trimmed by 4 bases and J by 2 bases, leaving 15 bases between them. The CDR3 protein is CASSSRGPKTYEQYF. The CDR3 DNA follows: TGTGCCAGCAGTTCACGTGGCCCTAAAACCTACGAGCAGTACTTC.

This clonotype was counted ten times or more. This chain links TRBV20-1 with TRBJ2-1; the match to TRBD2 covers 9 bases. V trimming: 4 bases; J trimming: 5 bases; junction bases outside the gene matches: 3. The germline V gene has CDR1 DFQATT and CDR2 SNEGSKA (reference sequence). The CDR3 runs 13 residues. The CDR3 bases are TGCAGTGCTATAGCGGGAGTGGACAATGAGCAGTTCTTC. This gives the protein CSAIAGVDNEQFF.

There are a few counts of this clonotype. CDR3 residues: CASSLREGQETQYF. The CDR3 nucleotides are TGTGCCAGCAGCTTAAGGGAAGGTCAAGAGACCCAGTACTTC. V and J are TRBV7-8 and TRBJ2-5; D uncertain. The CDR3 has 14 amino acids. CDR1 SGHVS and CDR2 FQNEAQ come from the germline V gene. Trimming removed 2 bases at V and 2 bases at J, with 9 bases between.

This clonotype appeared many times. The CDR3: CASSSPNHEQYF. The CDR3 DNA reads TGTGCCAGCAGTTCCCCTAACCACGAGCAGTACTTC. The rearrangement uses TRBV6-6 and TRBJ2-7; D uncertain. CDR3 length: 12 amino acids. Germline V gives CDR1 MNHNY, CDR2 SVGAGI (reference sequence). V lost 4 bases to trimming and J lost 5 bases, with 9 bases between them.

This clonotype has a count of ten or more. CDR3 loop: CASSLGGGSDTQYF. The CDR3 DNA sequence: TGTGCCAGCAGCTTAGGAGGAGGGTCGGATACGCAGTATTTT. The chain combines TRBV7-2 with TRBJ2-3; tentative D call: TRBD2 (6 bases). CDR1 and CDR2 from the germline V gene are SGHTA and FQGNSA. There are 14 residues in the CDR3. Trimming left V 1 base short and J 6 bases short, with 11 bases between.

In its sample, this clonotype was seen a few times. The V call is TRBV7-8, the J call TRBJ2-7; maybe TRBD2 (6 bases). V lost 5 bases and J 2 bases, leaving 10 bases between the germline ends. The CDR3 length is 13 residues. CDR1 is SGHVS and CDR2 is FQNEAQ in the germline V gene. The CDR3 DNA follows: TGTGCCAGCAGCCGGACTAACGCCTACGAGCAGTACTTC. Protein sequence: CASSRTNAYEQYF. Using reference TRBV7-8 and TRBJ2-7 for the parts outside the CDR3, the full variable domain is GAGVSQSPRYKVAKRGQDVALRCDPISGHVSLFWYQQALGQGPEFLTYFQNEAQLDKSGLPSDRFFAERPEGSVSTLKIQRTQQEDSAVYLCASSRTNAYEQYFGPGTRLTVT.

V is TRBV29-1 and J is TRBJ2-3; 8 nucleotides agree with TRBD2. Germline-derived CDR1 and CDR2 are SQVTM and ANQGSEA. The V gene end was trimmed by 6 bases and the J gene end by 6 bases; junction bases not matched to a gene: 8. This CDR3 has 13 amino acids. The CDR3: CSVAGTSLDTQYF. DNA of the CDR3: TGCAGCGTCGCCGGGACTAGTCTCGATACGCAGTATTTT.

On this clonotype: A much larger clone is a single base away; this may be a read error. V usage is TRBV4-2 and J usage is TRBJ2-2; TRBD2 agrees at 8 bases. Germline lookup yields CDR1 LGHNA and CDR2 YNFKEQ. This CDR3 contains 16 residues. CDR3 nucleotides: TGTACCAGCAGCCAAGAAGGGACTAGTAAAGGCGGGGAGCTGTTTTTT. Translated: CTSSQEGTSKGGELFF.

The sample holds many counts of this clonotype. The DNA of the CDR3 is TGTGCCAGCAGTCGGACAACGAGCTCCTATAATTCACCCCTCCACTTT. Encoded protein: CASSRTTSSYNSPLHF. The genes are TRBV28 and TRBJ1-6, with a tentative D call TRBD1 (5 bases). With 5 bases removed from V and 0 bases from J, the gap between germline ends came to 11 bases. The CDR3 sequence is 16 residues long. Germline loops: CDR1 MDHEN, CDR2 SYDVKM.

This clonotype appeared many times. J is TRBJ2-7 and V is TRBV5-1, with 8 nucleotides matching TRBD2. The ends lost 4 bases at V and 5 bases at J; junction bases unmatched: 11. The CDR3 length is 15 residues. Germline V gene sequence: CDR1 SGHRS, CDR2 YFSETQ. CDR3 coding DNA: TGCGCCAGCAGCCCAGCGGGGGATCTCTACGACGAGCAGTACTTC. It codes for CASSPAGDLYDEQYF.

This clonotype has at least ten counts. V usage is TRBV5-1 and J usage is TRBJ2-7; a weak D match, TRBD2 (5 bases). CDR1 SGHRS and CDR2 YFSETQ come from the germline V gene. The CDR3 sequence is 15 residues long. Trimming pared 0 bases from V and 2 bases from J, leaving 12 bases between. CDR3: CASSLGTLNTYEQYF. The CDR3 nucleotides read TGCGCCAGCAGCTTGGGGACTCTAAACACCTACGAGCAGTACTTC.

This clonotype was counted at least ten times. The chain uses TRBV10-3 and TRBJ2-1; 8 bases are a match to TRBD1. In germline, CDR1 is ENHRY, CDR2 SYGVKD. This CDR3 has 16 amino acids. V shed 5 bases, J shed 2 bases, and the junction held 8 bases outside the gene matches. The CDR3 protein is CAISISLTGAYNEQFF. The CDR3 region has the DNA TGTGCCATCAGTATCTCTTTGACAGGGGCCTACAATGAGCAGTTCTTC.

This clonotype has a count of ten or more. The V gene is TRBV5-1, the J gene TRBJ2-7; TRBD1 agrees at 10 bases. This CDR3 region has 17 residues. V dropped 4 bases and J dropped 0; count of bases not matched to a gene: 10. Germline values: CDR1 SGHRS, CDR2 YFSETQ. CDR3 sequence (DNA): TGCGCCAGCAGCCCTTCGCTTCGGACAGGGGGCTCCTACGAGCAGTACTTC. This encodes CASSPSLRTGGSYEQYF. The full variable domain, with the rest looked up from reference TRBV5-1 and TRBJ2-7, is KAGVTQTPRYLIKTRGQQVTLSCSPISGHRSVSWYQQTPGQGLQFLFEYFSETQRNKGNFPGRFSGRQFSNSRSEMNVSTLELGDSALYLCASSPSLRTGGSYEQYFGPGTRLTVT.

This clonotype was detected only once. The V call is TRBV5-1, the J call TRBJ2-6; TRBD1 agrees at 8 bases. CDR1 and CDR2 (germline): SGHRS, YFSETQ. The CDR3 loop spans 17 amino acids. V was clipped by 4 bases and J by 2 bases; unmatched bases: 8. The CDR3 bases are TGCGCCAGCAGCCTCCGGGACAGGAGCCCTGGGGCCAACGTCCTGACTTTC. Translating it yields CASSLRDRSPGANVLTF.